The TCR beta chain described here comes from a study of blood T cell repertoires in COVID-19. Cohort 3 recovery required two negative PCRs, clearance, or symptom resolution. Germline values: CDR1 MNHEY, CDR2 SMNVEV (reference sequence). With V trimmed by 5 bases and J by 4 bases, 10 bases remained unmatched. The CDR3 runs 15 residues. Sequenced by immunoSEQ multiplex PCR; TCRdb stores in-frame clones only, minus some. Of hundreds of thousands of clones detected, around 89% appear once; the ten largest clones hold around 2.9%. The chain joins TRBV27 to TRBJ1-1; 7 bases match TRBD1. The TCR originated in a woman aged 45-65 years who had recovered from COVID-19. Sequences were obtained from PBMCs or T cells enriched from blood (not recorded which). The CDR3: CASSPNRDRSTEAFF. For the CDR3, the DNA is TGTGCCAGCAGTCCTAACCGGGACAGATCCACTGAAGCTTTCTTT.